Below, 17 T cell receptor beta chains from the same sample are listed, as sequenced in a study of Tregs in tolerant kidney transplant recipients. The protocol was immunoSEQ multiplex PCR, while the TCRdb copy is restricted to in-frame clones and leaves out a portion. The data contain 60,000 or so clones, 83% of them seen just once; the ten biggest clones take up 4.5% to 6.5%. Sample: CD4+ T cells from blood. Receptor source: a human donor in good health.

The chain recombines TRBV7-9 with TRBJ1-1; 7 bases line up with TRBD1. Germline CDR1 SEHNR, CDR2 FQNEAQ (reference sequence). Losses at the gene ends were 7 bases for V and 5 bases for J; bases not matched to a gene: 7. The CDR3 consists of 13 residues. CDR3 loop: CASTRQGGTEAFF. CDR3 DNA: TGTGCCAGCACCCGACAGGGCGGTACTGAAGCTTTCTTT.

The chain is built from TRBV10-3 and TRBJ1-1; 12 bases align to TRBD1. Germline V lookup: CDR1 ENHRY, CDR2 SYGVKD. Trimming cost V 4 bases and J 6 bases; bases outside gene matches: 6. The CDR3 is 15 residues long. The CDR3 DNA sequence: TGTGCCATCAGTGGGGCCGGGACAGGGGGCCCTGAAGCTTTCTTT. This codes for CAISGAGTGGPEAFF.

The chain employs TRBV10-3 and TRBJ2-6; D is unclear. The germline V gene encodes CDR1 ENHRY and CDR2 SYGVKD. There are 15 residues in the CDR3. Trimming removed 2 bases from V and 0 bases from J, with 5 bases in between. The CDR3 sequence: CAISEISSGANVLTF. The CDR3 nucleotides are TGTGCCATCAGTGAGATAAGCTCTGGGGCCAACGTCCTGACTTTC.

The chain joins TRBV5-4 to TRBJ2-5; D not certain. The V gene lost 4 bases and the J gene lost 1 base, with 8 bases spanning the gap. This CDR3 comprises 13 residues. Germline V gene lookup returns CDR1 SGHNT and CDR2 YYREEE (reference sequence). The CDR3 DNA reads as TGTGCCAGCAGCATTGCGGCCCAAGAGACCCAGTACTTC. It yields the protein CASSIAAQETQYF.

The chain carries TRBV5-1 and TRBJ1-4, with D unresolved. CDR3 size: 13 residues. V lost 1 base to trimming and J lost 4 bases, with 5 bases between them. The germline V gene encodes CDR1 SGHRS and CDR2 YFSETQ. The CDR3 loop is CASSLSHNEKLFF. CDR3 nucleotide sequence: TGCGCCAGCAGCTTGTCTCATAATGAAAAACTGTTTTTT.

The sample holds a few counts of this clone. This sample includes further DNA sequences coding for the same CDR3. In DNA form, the CDR3 reads TGCGCCAGCAGCAGGGACTTTTACAATGAGCAGTTCTTC. This encodes CASSRDFYNEQFF. The rearrangement uses TRBV4-3 and TRBJ2-1, with D possibly being TRBD2 (6 bases). V dropped 5 bases and J dropped 4 bases, with 9 bases sitting between them. From germline, CDR1 is LGHNA and CDR2 YSLEER. The CDR3 has 13 amino acids.

This chain links TRBV30 with TRBJ1-1; D unresolved. This CDR3 contains 15 residues. Germline V CDR1 and CDR2: GTSNPN, SVGIG (reference sequence). V was trimmed by 0 bases and J by 3 bases, leaving 14 bases between them. The CDR3 region is CAWSVLSRADTEAFF. The CDR3 DNA is TGTGCCTGGAGTGTACTTTCACGGGCGGACACTGAAGCTTTCTTT.

V gene TRBV6-1 combines with J gene TRBJ1-2, with D hard to call. Germline-derived CDR1 and CDR2 are MNHNS and SASEGT. V was pared by 8 bases and J by 4 bases, with 8 bases between. This CDR3 comprises 11 residues. CDR3 bases: TGTGCCAGCGGTATTGCCTATGGCTACACCTTC. As protein: CASGIAYGYTF.

This chain joins TRBV10-3 and TRBJ1-1; 7 bases agree with TRBD1. The junction had 8 bases not matched to a gene; V was cut back by 9 bases and J by 4 bases. The CDR3 length is 13 residues. CDR1 is ENHRY and CDR2 is SYGVKD in the germline V gene. The CDR3: CAIIGGGGTEAFF. CDR3 nucleotides: TGTGCCATTATAGGGGGCGGAGGCACTGAAGCTTTCTTT.

The CDR3 reads CASSPGLQTQYF. DNA for the CDR3: TGTGCCAGCAGCCCGGGGCTCCAGACCCAGTACTTC. V gene TRBV5-6 combines with J gene TRBJ2-5; the D call may be TRBD1 or TRBD2 (5 bases each). V was cut by 4 bases and J by 6 bases, with 10 bases left in between. Germline CDR1 SGHDT, CDR2 YYEEEE. This CDR3 is built from 12 residues.

The CDR3 spells CASSLSGPGETQYF. Here the CDR3 DNA reads TGTGCCAGCAGCCTGTCCGGGCCCGGGGAGACCCAGTACTTC. The chain recombines TRBV7-2 with TRBJ2-5; D uncertain. CDR3 size: 14 residues. CDR1 is SGHTA, CDR2 FQGNSA, per germline. V was pared by 5 bases and J by 5 bases, with 15 bases between.

V gene TRBV27 combines with J gene TRBJ2-3; possible D gene TRBD2, 5 bases. CDR1 is MNHEY, CDR2 SMNVEV, per germline (reference sequence). Trimming shortened V by 3 bases and J by 0 bases, and 10 bases separated the two germline ends. The CDR3 has 15 amino acids. CDR3 sequence (DNA): TGTGCCAGCAGTTTTGAGGGTAGCAGCACAGATACGCAGTATTTT. Protein sequence: CASSFEGSSTDTQYF.

The chain has TRBV2 and TRBJ1-5; the D gene is possibly TRBD1 (5 bases). This CDR3 region has 12 residues. Looked up from germline, CDR1 is SNHLY and CDR2 is FYNNEI. V was trimmed by 9 bases and J by 3 bases, leaving 9 bases between them. The CDR3 is CASQDTNQPQHF. Here the CDR3 DNA reads TGTGCCAGTCAGGACACCAATCAGCCCCAGCATTTT.

The chain is built from TRBV15 and TRBJ2-1; 9 nucleotides line up with TRBD1. The germline gives CDR1 LNHNV, CDR2 YYDKDF (reference sequence). V gave up 9 bases and J gave up 9 bases; unmatched junction bases: 6. The CDR3 totals 12 residues. The CDR3 DNA reads TGTGCCACTTCCCGGGACAGGGCTGAGCAGTTCTTC. Protein sequence: CATSRDRAEQFF.

The rearrangement joins TRBV19 to TRBJ1-5; D is perhaps TRBD1 (6 bases). The CDR3 spans 13 residues. The V end lost 7 bases, the J end lost 4 bases, and 11 bases lay between the germline ends. The germline V gene encodes CDR1 LNHDA and CDR2 SQIVND (reference sequence). As DNA, the CDR3 is TGTGCCAGTACAGGGGCTCGAAATCAGCCCCAGCATTTT. Protein: CASTGARNQPQHF.

The gene calls are TRBV7-6 and TRBJ2-5; TRBD1 or TRBD2 may be the D gene (5 bases each). V was pared by 5 bases and J by 7 bases, with 14 bases between. In germline, CDR1 is SGHVS, CDR2 FNYEAQ. This CDR3 contains 13 residues. The chain's CDR3 is CASSPRGLRTQYF. The CDR3 bases are TGTGCCAGCAGCCCGAGGGGTTTGAGGACCCAGTACTTC.

This rearrangement joins TRBV9 to TRBJ1-1; 7 nucleotides align to TRBD1. With 2 bases clipped from V and 11 bases from J, the junction kept 12 bases outside the gene matches. The CDR3 has 14 residues. Germline values: CDR1 SGDLS, CDR2 YYNGEE. The CDR3 region is CASSVSTTGVSAFF. CDR3 DNA: TGTGCCAGCAGCGTGTCAACCACAGGGGTTAGCGCTTTCTTT.